These T cell receptor beta chains were read from a single sample in a study of shared clonotypes between healthy human individuals. Assay used: immunoSEQ multiplex PCR; TCRdb lists only in-frame clones, some missing. The sample lists 2.5 million or so clones, around nine tenths occurring once. The sequencing sample was made of naive CD4+ T cells sorted from blood. The source of these receptors is a man aged 18 to 30 in good health. The CDR3 runs from the conserved cysteine through the conserved F or W. The D gene is left open where the match is weak. Clone size is stated in some rows and not others, as once, few, many or a class when expanded.

D	size	V	J	CDR3	DNA
.	.	TRBV4-2	TRBJ2-5	CASSQGSRLSTSLGAQYF	TGTGCCAGCAGCCAAGGGTCGCGATTGAGTACTTCGCTTGGAGCCCAGTACTTC
TRBD2	.	TRBV4-1	TRBJ2-1	CASSQGVIAGSYNEQFF	TGCGCCAGCAGCCAAGGGGTAATAGCGGGATCTTACAATGAGCAGTTCTTC
.	.	TRBV10-3	TRBJ2-5	CAISEGLETQYF	TGTGCCATCAGTGAAGGGTTGGAGACCCAGTACTTC
TRBD2	.	TRBV10-3	TRBJ2-3	CAIRAGTSGRRGTDTQYF	TGTGCCATCAGAGCCGGGACTAGCGGGAGGCGAGGCACAGATACGCAGTATTTT
TRBD1	.	TRBV7-2	TRBJ2-2	CASSARGPGELFF	TGTGCCAGCAGCGCCAGGGGGCCCGGGGAGCTGTTTTTT
TRBD2	.	TRBV10-3	TRBJ2-3	CAISEGPSGRTDTQYF	TGTGCCATCAGTGAAGGACCTAGCGGGAGGACAGATACGCAGTATTTT
TRBD2	once	TRBV5-1	TRBJ2-2	CASSFGGGYTGELFF	TGCGCCAGCAGCTTCGGCGGGGGTTACACCGGGGAGCTGTTTTTT
.	.	TRBV6-5	TRBJ2-7	CASSVPHSFEQYF	TGTGCCAGCAGCGTCCCGCACTCCTTCGAGCAGTACTTC
.	.	TRBV7-2	TRBJ2-3	CASSRRDPRADTQYF	TGTGCCAGCAGCCGGAGAGACCCGAGGGCAGATACGCAGTATTTT
.	.	TRBV10-3	TRBJ2-1	CAISGSNEQFF	TGTGCCATCAGTGGGAGCAATGAGCAGTTCTTC
.	few	TRBV2	TRBJ1-5	CASTASTGKQPQHF	TGTGCCAGCACCGCATCTACAGGAAAACAGCCCCAGCATTTT
TRBD1	.	TRBV7-9	TRBJ1-2	CASSFPGQGYGYTF	TGTGCCAGCAGCTTTCCGGGACAGGGGTATGGCTACACCTTC
.	few	TRBV6-5	TRBJ1-1	CASKRTVNTEAFF	TGTGCCAGCAAGCGGACAGTGAACACTGAAGCTTTCTTT
TRBD2	.	TRBV2	TRBJ2-1	CASSGDSGRGNEQFF	TGTGCCAGCAGTGGAGACAGCGGGAGGGGCAATGAGCAGTTCTTC
.	.	TRBV5-1	TRBJ2-7	CASSPEPGFKANEQYF	TGCGCCAGCAGCCCAGAACCGGGATTTAAGGCCAACGAGCAGTACTTC
TRBD2	.	TRBV5-6	TRBJ2-2	CASRRREGLMTGELFF	TGTGCCTCACGAAGGCGGGAGGGCCTGATGACCGGGGAGCTGTTTTTT
TRBD2	.	TRBV5-1	TRBJ2-3	CASSLVSGGYTDTQYF	TGCGCCAGCAGCTTGGTGTCGGGGGGGTACACAGATACGCAGTATTTT
.	few	TRBV30	TRBJ1-2	CAWSGHGYTF	TGTGCCTGGAGTGGACATGGCTACACCTTC
.	.	TRBV19	TRBJ1-5	CASSIVGDNQPQHF	TGTGCCAGTAGTATCGTTGGGGATAATCAGCCCCAGCATTTT
.	once	TRBV15	TRBJ1-5	CATSRDHGGSNQPQHF	TGTGCCACCAGCAGAGATCATGGAGGGAGCAATCAGCCCCAGCATTTT
TRBD1	.	TRBV5-1	TRBJ2-5	CASSLRPTSGGETQYF	TGCGCCAGCAGCTTGCGGCCAACCTCAGGGGGTGAGACCCAGTACTTC
.	.	TRBV7-9	TRBJ2-5	CASSLEGRETQYF	TGTGCCAGCAGCTTAGAAGGGCGGGAGACCCAGTACTTC
TRBD2	.	TRBV19	TRBJ2-1	CASSARLAGNEQFF	TGTGCCAGTAGTGCTAGACTAGCGGGAAATGAGCAGTTCTTC
TRBD1	.	TRBV5-1	TRBJ1-3	CASSMGQGVGNTIYF	TGCGCCAGCAGCATGGGACAGGGGGTCGGAAACACCATATATTTT
.	.	TRBV27	TRBJ2-4	CASSLRGWGTVCIQYF	TGTGCCAGCAGTTTACGCGGCTGGGGTACCGTTTGCATTCAGTACTTC
.	.	TRBV18	TRBJ2-7	CASSPPGQSYEQYF	TGTGCCAGCTCACCGCCGGGACAATCCTACGAGCAGTACTTC
.	.	TRBV10-3	TRBJ2-3	CAISESTIRGEDTQYF	TGTGCCATCAGTGAGTCCACTATAAGGGGGGAAGATACGCAGTATTTT
TRBD1	.	TRBV11-3	TRBJ2-7	CASSEQGAEQYF	TGTGCCAGCAGCGAGCAGGGGGCCGAGCAGTACTTC
TRBD2	.	TRBV5-8	TRBJ2-7	CASSFRLAGGSGQYF	TGTGCCAGCAGCTTTCGGCTAGCGGGGGGATCGGGGCAGTACTTC
.	.	TRBV7-9	TRBJ1-1	CASSLAANTEAFF	TGTGCCAGCAGCTTAGCGGCAAACACTGAAGCTTTCTTT
TRBD1	.	TRBV18	TRBJ2-5	CASSPRQGKETQYF	TGTGCCAGCTCACCAAGACAGGGCAAAGAGACCCAGTACTTC
TRBD1	.	TRBV7-2	TRBJ2-7	CASSLETGQGKQYF	TGTGCCAGCAGCTTAGAGACTGGACAGGGGAAGCAGTACTTC
.	.	TRBV19	TRBJ1-3	CARKDSLRGYNTIYF	TGTGCCAGAAAAGACAGTTTGAGGGGCTACAACACCATATATTTT
.	.	TRBV6-5	TRBJ2-5	CASSYRWGDFQETQYF	TGTGCCAGCAGTTACCGTTGGGGGGACTTCCAAGAGACCCAGTACTTC
TRBD1	.	TRBV6-1	TRBJ1-6	CASRKGAGSPLHF	TGTGCCAGCAGAAAGGGGGCTGGCTCACCCCTCCACTTT
.	.	TRBV28	TRBJ1-4	CASQVGGHTTYSTNEKLFF	TGTGCCAGCCAAGTAGGCGGACACACGACATATTCAACTAATGAAAAACTGTTTTTT
.	.	TRBV19	TRBJ2-7	CASSSGQNYEQYF	TGTGCCAGTAGTAGTGGACAAAATTACGAGCAGTACTTC